This TCR beta chain was sequenced during a study of T cell repertoires in cytomegalovirus infection. The wider study: Well-studied HLA-B-restricted CMV epitopes were used in the study alongside recently identified HLA-C-restricted ones. CMV infection together with matching HLA type was indicated by public TCR beta signatures.

The ends were cut back, 1 base at V and 4 bases at J, with 14 bases in the middle. The CDR3 has 15 residues. Germline V gene data show CDR1 as SGHAT and CDR2 as FQNNGV. Findings and limits, study-wide: In two of eight donors, the top clonotype was HLA-C-restricted CMV-specific. Cumulative frequency (of public TCR beta family members) identified carriers of CMV plus the relevant HLA.

This clonotype was picked up a small number of times. Its cognate antigen is unknown. TCRdb itself ran the reads through MiXCR, one entry per CDR3 protein. The sample consists of some 560,000 distinct CDR3 sequences, almost 40% of them appearing once. The chain couples TRBV11-2 to TRBJ2-7, with D unresolved. This receptor was obtained from a human donor in good health (CMV status not recorded). Some clones in this sample may be carry-over from other donors' samples. This sample comprised cultured PBMCs, obtained from culture after CMV antigen stimulation. CDR3 loop: CASSLGTAEFYEQYF. The CDR3 nucleotides are TGTGCCAGCAGCTTAGGAACAGCCGAATTTTACGAGCAGTACTTC. The whole variable domain, remainder taken from reference TRBV11-2 and TRBJ2-7, is EAGVAQSPRYKIIEKRQSVAFWCNPISGHATLYWYQQILGQGPKLLIQFQNNGVVDDSQLPKDRFSAERLKGVDSTLKIQPAKLEDSAVYLCASSLGTAEFYEQYFGPGTRLTVT.